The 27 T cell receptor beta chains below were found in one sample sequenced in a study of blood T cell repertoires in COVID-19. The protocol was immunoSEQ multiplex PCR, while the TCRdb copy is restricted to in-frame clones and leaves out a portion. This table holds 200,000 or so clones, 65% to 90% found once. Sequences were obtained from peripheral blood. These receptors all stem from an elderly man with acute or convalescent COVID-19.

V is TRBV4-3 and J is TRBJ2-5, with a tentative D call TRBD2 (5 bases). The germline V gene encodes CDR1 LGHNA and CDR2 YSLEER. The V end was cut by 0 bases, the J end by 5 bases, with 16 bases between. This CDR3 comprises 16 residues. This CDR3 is CASSQDVVGWRETQYF. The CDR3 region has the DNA TGCGCCAGCAGCCAAGATGTGGTAGGCTGGAGGGAGACCCAGTACTTC.

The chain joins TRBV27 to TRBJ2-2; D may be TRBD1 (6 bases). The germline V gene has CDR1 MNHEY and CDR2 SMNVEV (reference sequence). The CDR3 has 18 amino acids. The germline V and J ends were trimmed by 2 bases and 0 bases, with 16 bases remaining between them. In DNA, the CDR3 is TGTGCCAGCAGTTTACAGGGGACCGGCCCGACGAACACCGGGGAGCTGTTTTTT. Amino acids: CASSLQGTGPTNTGELFF.

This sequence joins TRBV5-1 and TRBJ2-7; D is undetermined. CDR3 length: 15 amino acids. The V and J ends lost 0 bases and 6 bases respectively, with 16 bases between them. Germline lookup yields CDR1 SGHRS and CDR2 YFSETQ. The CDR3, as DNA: TGCGCCAGCAGCTTGGCAGTGACAATCGGATCCGAGCAGTACTTC. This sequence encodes CASSLAVTIGSEQYF.

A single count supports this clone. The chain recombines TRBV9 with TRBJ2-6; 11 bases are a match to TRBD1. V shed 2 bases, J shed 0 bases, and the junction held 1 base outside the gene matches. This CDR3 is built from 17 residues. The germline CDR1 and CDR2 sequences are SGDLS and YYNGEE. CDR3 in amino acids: CASSVGTGGSGANVLTF. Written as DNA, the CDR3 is TGTGCCAGCAGCGTCGGGACAGGGGGCTCTGGGGCCAACGTCCTGACTTTC. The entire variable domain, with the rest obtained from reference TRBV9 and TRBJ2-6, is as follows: DSGVTQTPKHLITATGQRVTLRCSPRSGDLSVYWYQQSLDQGLQFLIQYYNGEERAKGNILERFSAQQFPDLHSELNLSSLELGDSALYFCASSVGTGGSGANVLTFGAGSRLTVL.

The CDR3 coding sequence is TGTGCCAGCAGCCAAGAAATCTCTAGCGGGAGTGTGGATACGCAGTATTTT. Protein product: CASSQEISSGSVDTQYF. The rearrangement links TRBV3-1 (or the pseudogene TRBV3-2) to TRBJ2-3; 10 bases align to TRBD2. The CDR3 runs to 17 residues. Germline CDR1 is LGHDT and CDR2 is YNNKEL (reference sequence). V lost 0 bases to trimming and J lost 6 bases; unmatched junction nucleotides: 9.

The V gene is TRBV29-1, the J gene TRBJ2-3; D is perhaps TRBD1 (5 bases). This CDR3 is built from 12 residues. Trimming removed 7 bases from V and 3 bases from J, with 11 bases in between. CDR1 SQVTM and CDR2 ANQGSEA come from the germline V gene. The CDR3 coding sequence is TGCAGCGGACAGTGGTCGACAGATACGCAGTATTTT. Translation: CSGQWSTDTQYF.

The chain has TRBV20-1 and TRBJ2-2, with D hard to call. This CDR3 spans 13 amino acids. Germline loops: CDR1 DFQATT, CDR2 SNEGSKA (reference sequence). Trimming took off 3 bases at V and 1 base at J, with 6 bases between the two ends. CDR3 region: CSASRVNTGELFF. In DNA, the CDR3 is TGCAGTGCTAGTCGGGTGAACACCGGGGAGCTGTTTTTT.

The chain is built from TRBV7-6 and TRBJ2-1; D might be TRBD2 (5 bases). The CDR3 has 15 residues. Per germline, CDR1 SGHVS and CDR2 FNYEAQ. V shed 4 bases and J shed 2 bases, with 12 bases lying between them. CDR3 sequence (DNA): TGTGCCAGCAGCTCGCGGGCCGGGGCCTACAATGAGCAGTTCTTC. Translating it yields CASSSRAGAYNEQFF.

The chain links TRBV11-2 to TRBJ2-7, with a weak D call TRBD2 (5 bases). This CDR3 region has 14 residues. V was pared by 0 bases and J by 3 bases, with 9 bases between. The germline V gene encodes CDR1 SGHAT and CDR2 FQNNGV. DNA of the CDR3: TGTGCCAGCAGCTTAGAACGAGGAGGCTACGAGCAGTACGTC. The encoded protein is CASSLERGGYEQYV.

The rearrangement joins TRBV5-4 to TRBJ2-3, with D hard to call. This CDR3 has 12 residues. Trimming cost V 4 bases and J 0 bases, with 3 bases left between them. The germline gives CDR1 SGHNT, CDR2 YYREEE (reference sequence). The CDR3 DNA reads TGTGCCAGCAGCCTTAGCACAGATACGCAGTATTTT. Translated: CASSLSTDTQYF.

The CDR3 here is CASSLNRATNEKLFF. The CDR3 bases are TGTGCCAGCTCACTTAACAGGGCAACTAATGAAAAACTGTTTTTT. The V call is TRBV18, the J call TRBJ1-4; weak D call: TRBD1 (6 bases). In germline, CDR1 is KGHSH, CDR2 LQKENI. The length of the CDR3 is 15 residues. V was pared by 4 bases and J by 0 bases, with 9 bases between.

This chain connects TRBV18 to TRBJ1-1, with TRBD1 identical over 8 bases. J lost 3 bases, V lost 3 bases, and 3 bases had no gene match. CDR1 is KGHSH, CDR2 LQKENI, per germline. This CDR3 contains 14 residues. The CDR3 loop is CASSPGQGHTEAFF. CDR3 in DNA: TGTGCCAGCTCACCTGGACAGGGCCACACTGAAGCTTTCTTT.

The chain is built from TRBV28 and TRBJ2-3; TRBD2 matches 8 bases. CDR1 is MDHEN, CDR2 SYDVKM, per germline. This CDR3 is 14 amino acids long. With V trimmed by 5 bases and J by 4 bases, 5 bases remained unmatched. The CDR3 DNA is TGTGCCAGCAGTCGCCCCGGGGGGGCAGATACGCAGTATTTT. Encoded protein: CASSRPGGADTQYF.

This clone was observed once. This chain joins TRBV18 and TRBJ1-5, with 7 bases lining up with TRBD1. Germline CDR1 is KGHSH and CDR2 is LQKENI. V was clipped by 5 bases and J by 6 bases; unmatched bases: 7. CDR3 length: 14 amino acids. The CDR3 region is CASSEGAQPQPQHF. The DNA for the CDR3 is TGTGCCAGCTCAGAGGGGGCGCAGCCTCAGCCCCAGCATTTT.

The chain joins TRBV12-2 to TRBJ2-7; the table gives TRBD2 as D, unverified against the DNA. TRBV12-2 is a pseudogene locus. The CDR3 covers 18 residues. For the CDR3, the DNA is TGTGCAAGTCGCCCAGGGCAAGTACGGACTAGGAGCTCCTACGAGCAGTACGTC. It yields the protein CASRPGQVRTRSSYEQYV.

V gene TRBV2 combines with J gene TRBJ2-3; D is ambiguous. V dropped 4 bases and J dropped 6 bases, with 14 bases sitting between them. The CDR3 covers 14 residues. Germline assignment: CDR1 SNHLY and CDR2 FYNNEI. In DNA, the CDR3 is TGTGCCAGCAGTGTATTCGAGTCGGGTGATACGCAGTATTTT. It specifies CASSVFESGDTQYF.

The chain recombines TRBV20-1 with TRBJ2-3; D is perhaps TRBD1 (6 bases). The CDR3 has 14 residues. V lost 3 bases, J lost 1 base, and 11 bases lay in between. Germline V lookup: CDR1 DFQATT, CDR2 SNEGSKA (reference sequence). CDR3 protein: CSASGSGGTDTQYF. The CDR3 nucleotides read TGCAGTGCTAGTGGTTCAGGGGGCACAGATACGCAGTATTTT.

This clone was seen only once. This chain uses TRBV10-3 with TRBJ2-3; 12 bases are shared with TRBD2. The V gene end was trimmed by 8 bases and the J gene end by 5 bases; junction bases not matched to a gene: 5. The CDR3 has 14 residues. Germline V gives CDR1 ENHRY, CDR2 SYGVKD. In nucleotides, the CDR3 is TGTGCCATCGGTCCGGGACTAGCGGGAGATACGCAGTATTTT. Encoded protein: CAIGPGLAGDTQYF.

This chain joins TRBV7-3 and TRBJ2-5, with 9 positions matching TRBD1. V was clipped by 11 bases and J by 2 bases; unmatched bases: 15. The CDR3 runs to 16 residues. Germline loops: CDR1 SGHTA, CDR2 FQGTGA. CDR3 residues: CAAPPTGGALQETQYF. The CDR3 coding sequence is TGTGCCGCCCCGCCTACAGGGGGCGCCCTTCAAGAGACCCAGTACTTC.

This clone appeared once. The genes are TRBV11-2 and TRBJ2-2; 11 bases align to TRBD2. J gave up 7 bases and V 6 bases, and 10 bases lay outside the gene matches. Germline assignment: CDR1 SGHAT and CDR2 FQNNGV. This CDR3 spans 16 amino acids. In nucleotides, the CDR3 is TGTGCCAGCAGTCGACTAGCGGGAACGTCAGGCGGGGAGCTGTTTTTT. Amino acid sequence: CASSRLAGTSGGELFF.

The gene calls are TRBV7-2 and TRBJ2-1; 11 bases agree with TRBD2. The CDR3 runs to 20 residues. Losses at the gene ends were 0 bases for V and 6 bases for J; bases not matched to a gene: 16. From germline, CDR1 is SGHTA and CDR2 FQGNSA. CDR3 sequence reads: CASSLAGLAGGPRSGNEQFF. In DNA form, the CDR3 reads TGTGCCAGCAGCTTAGCCGGGCTAGCGGGAGGCCCGCGCTCTGGCAATGAGCAGTTCTTC.

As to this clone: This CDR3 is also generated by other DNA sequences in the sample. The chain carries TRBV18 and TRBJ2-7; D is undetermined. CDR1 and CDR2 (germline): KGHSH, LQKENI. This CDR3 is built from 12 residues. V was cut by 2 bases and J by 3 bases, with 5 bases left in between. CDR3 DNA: TGTGCCAGCTCACCAAACAACTACGAGCAGTACGTC. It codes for CASSPNNYEQYV.

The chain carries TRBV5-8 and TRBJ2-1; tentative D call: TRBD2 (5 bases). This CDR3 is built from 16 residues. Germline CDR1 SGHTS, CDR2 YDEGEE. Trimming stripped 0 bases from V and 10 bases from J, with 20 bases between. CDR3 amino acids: CASSLGSLSGIEEQFF. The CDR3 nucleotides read TGTGCCAGCAGCTTGGGGTCTTTAAGCGGAATCGAAGAGCAGTTCTTC. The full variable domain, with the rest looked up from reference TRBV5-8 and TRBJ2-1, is EAGVTQSPTHLIKTRGQQATLRCSPISGHTSVYWYQQALGLGLQFLLWYDEGEERNRGNFPPRFSGRQFPNYSSELNVNALELEDSALYLCASSLGSLSGIEEQFFGPGTRLTVL.

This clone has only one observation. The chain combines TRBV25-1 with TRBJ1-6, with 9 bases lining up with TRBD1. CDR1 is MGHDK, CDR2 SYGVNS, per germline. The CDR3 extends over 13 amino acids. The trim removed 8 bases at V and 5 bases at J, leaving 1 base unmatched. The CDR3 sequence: CASGTGNNSPLHF. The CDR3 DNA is TGTGCCAGCGGGACAGGGAATAATTCACCCCTCCACTTT.

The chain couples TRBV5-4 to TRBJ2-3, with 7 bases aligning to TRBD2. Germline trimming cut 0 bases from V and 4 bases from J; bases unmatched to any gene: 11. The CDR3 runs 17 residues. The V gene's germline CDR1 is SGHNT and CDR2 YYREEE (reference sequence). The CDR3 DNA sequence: TGTGCCAGCAGCTTGGACTTGCCGGGACTACCCCCAGATACGCAGTATTTT. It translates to CASSLDLPGLPPDTQYF.

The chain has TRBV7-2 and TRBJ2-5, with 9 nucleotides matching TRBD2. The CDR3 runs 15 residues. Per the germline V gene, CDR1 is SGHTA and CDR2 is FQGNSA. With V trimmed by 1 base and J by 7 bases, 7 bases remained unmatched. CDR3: CASSLDSGSGGTQYF. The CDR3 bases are TGTGCCAGCAGCTTAGATAGCGGGAGCGGGGGGACCCAGTACTTC.

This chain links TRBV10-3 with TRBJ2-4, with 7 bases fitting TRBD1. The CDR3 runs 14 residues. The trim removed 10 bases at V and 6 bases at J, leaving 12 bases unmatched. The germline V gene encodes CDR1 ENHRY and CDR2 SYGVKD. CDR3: CATSQGGGPNIQYF. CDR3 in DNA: TGTGCCACCTCCCAAGGGGGCGGACCAAACATTCAGTACTTC.